This T cell receptor (beta chain) was found in a study of OX40 agonist ivuxolimab in advanced cancers. Study information: The mean age was approximately 60 years, ranging from 23 to 79, with approximately 85% of participants male.

Profiled with immunoSEQ multiplex PCR; TCRdb holds only in-frame clones, not every one. Of tens of thousands of clones in the sample, roughly nine tenths were seen once. The V gene lost 1 base and the J gene lost 8 bases, with 16 bases spanning the gap. Germline V CDR1 and CDR2: SGHDT, YYEEEE. The CDR3 runs to 15 residues. The V and J genes are TRBV5-6 and TRBJ2-1; D might be TRBD1 (5 bases). The TCR originated in an adult with an advanced solid tumor such as melanoma, head and neck, liver or kidney cancer. Here the sequenced sample was CD4+ or CD8+ T cells sorted from blood, taken in a trial of the OX40 agonist ivuxolimab. The CDR3 DNA reads TGTGCCAGCAGCTTGACAGGCCGGGCCCGCGATGAGCAGTTCTTC. Translation: CASSLTGRARDEQFF.